This entry lists 27 T cell receptor beta chains sequenced from one sample in a study of Graves' ophthalmopathy and Graves' hyperthyroidism. RNA served as the template for amplifying TCR beta CDR3 regions. Second-round multiplex PCR came after first-round RT-PCR with HTBI primers. Via MiXCR, TCRdb re-called the multiplex PCR reads, giving one row per CDR3 protein. The sample has about 640,000 distinct CDR3 sequences; about 38% are singletons. Sequencing was done on a sample of peripheral blood. Receptor source: an adult man with Graves' ophthalmopathy.

V gene TRBV7-2 combines with J gene TRBJ1-4; TRBD1 matches 12 bases. The V gene end was trimmed by 5 bases and the J gene end by 5 bases; junction bases not matched to a gene: 6. CDR1 is SGHTA, CDR2 FQGNSA, per germline. This CDR3 has 16 amino acids. CDR3 sequence: CASSVGQGALNEKLFF. DNA for the CDR3: TGTGCCAGCAGCGTGGGACAGGGGGCATTGAATGAAAAACTGTTTTTT.

This chain uses TRBV25-1 with TRBJ2-5, with 12 bases lining up with TRBD2. From germline, CDR1 is MGHDK and CDR2 SYGVNS. The length of the CDR3 is 16 residues. The V and J ends lost 2 bases and 4 bases, in that order; junction bases with no gene match: 5. The CDR3 nucleotides are TGTGCCAGCAGTGAACTAGCGGGAGGGTTCCCAGAGACCCAGTACTTC. It specifies CASSELAGGFPETQYF.

V is TRBV9 and J is TRBJ1-4; weak D call: TRBD1 (6 bases). Germline V lookup: CDR1 SGDLS, CDR2 YYNGEE. Trimming left V 1 base short and J 7 bases short, with 11 bases between. The CDR3 sequence is 14 residues long. CDR3 bases: TGTGCCAGCAGCGTATGCAGGGGTGGTGAAAAACTGTTTTTT. This sequence encodes CASSVCRGGEKLFF.

V usage is TRBV4-3 and J usage is TRBJ2-5; 10 bases map to TRBD2. The CDR3 sequence is 15 residues long. V shed 2 bases and J 5 bases; nucleotides not matched to a gene: 5. The germline gives CDR1 LGHNA, CDR2 YSLEER. The CDR3 region has the DNA TGCGCCAGCAGCCAACTAGCGGGGGTCGCGGAGACCCAGTACTTC. This encodes CASSQLAGVAETQYF.

This clonotype was seen at least ten times. The CDR3, as DNA: TGCGCCAGCAGCTACACGACGATGAACACTGAAGCTTTCTTT. Residues: CASSYTTMNTEAFF. The chain combines TRBV5-1 with TRBJ1-1; D call uncertain. The CDR3 runs to 14 residues. V dropped 3 bases and J dropped 0 bases, with 9 bases sitting between them. Germline CDR1 is SGHRS and CDR2 is YFSETQ.

This clonotype was detected many times. The gene calls are TRBV5-1 and TRBJ1-5; D not resolved. V was trimmed by 0 bases and J by 4 bases, leaving 8 bases between them. The CDR3 extends over 14 amino acids. Germline CDR1 SGHRS, CDR2 YFSETQ. CDR3 in amino acids: CASSLEGANQPQHF. The CDR3 DNA sequence: TGCGCCAGCAGCTTGGAGGGCGCGAATCAGCCCCAGCATTTT.

Worth noting for this clonotype: A much bigger clone sits one base away, suggesting this may be a read error. This sequence joins TRBV7-3 and TRBJ1-2, with D hard to call. The CDR3 sequence is 14 residues long. Germline loops: CDR1 SGHTA, CDR2 FQGTGA. CDR3 in DNA: TGTTCCAGCAGCTTTAATACAGAAAGCTATGGCTACACCTTC. Amino acids: CSSSFNTESYGYTF.

The chain joins TRBV24-1 to TRBJ1-2; the match to TRBD1 covers 7 bases. In germline, CDR1 is KGHDR, CDR2 SFDVKD. V dropped 5 bases and J dropped 4; count of bases not matched to a gene: 3. The CDR3 loop spans 13 amino acids. The CDR3 is CATSGGQIYGYTF. CDR3 nucleotides: TGTGCCACCAGTGGGGGACAGATCTATGGCTACACCTTC.

This chain joins TRBV19 and TRBJ1-5; no reliable D call. CDR1 LNHDA and CDR2 SQIVND come from the germline V gene (reference sequence). The CDR3 is 15 residues long. Trimming removed 9 bases from V and 3 bases from J, with 18 bases in between. DNA for the CDR3: TGTGCCAGCAGTTCAAGGGCGGTCTACAATCAGCCCCAGCATTTT. Its translation is CASSSRAVYNQPQHF.

Many counts were recorded for this clonotype. The chain couples TRBV6-6 to TRBJ2-2; 9 bases line up with TRBD1. CDR1 and CDR2 (germline): MNHNY, SVGAGI (reference sequence). The ends lost 5 bases at V and 5 bases at J; junction bases unmatched: 6. This CDR3 comprises 15 residues. CDR3 sequence: CASSDRGEVTGELFF. Written as DNA, the CDR3 is TGTGCCAGCAGTGACAGGGGGGAAGTAACCGGGGAGCTGTTTTTT.

J is TRBJ1-2 and V is TRBV5-6; D unclear. V was cut by 0 bases and J by 2 bases, with 11 bases left in between. Germline V gene lookup returns CDR1 SGHDT and CDR2 YYEEEE. This CDR3 region has 15 residues. The CDR3 DNA sequence: TGTGCCAGCAGCTTGGCGGTACCCGCCAACTATGGCTACACCTTC. Protein: CASSLAVPANYGYTF.

The V and J genes are TRBV11-2 and TRBJ1-3; D might be TRBD1 (6 bases). The CDR3 spans 14 residues. CDR1 and CDR2 from the germline V gene are SGHAT and FQNNGV. V was trimmed by 2 bases and J by 3 bases, leaving 8 bases between them. CDR3 amino acids: CASSLRGLGNTIYF. The CDR3 DNA reads as TGTGCCAGCAGCTTACGGGGGCTTGGAAACACCATATATTTT. The variable domain in full, with the rest retrieved from reference TRBV11-2 and TRBJ1-3, is EAGVAQSPRYKIIEKRQSVAFWCNPISGHATLYWYQQILGQGPKLLIQFQNNGVVDDSQLPKDRFSAERLKGVDSTLKIQPAKLEDSAVYLCASSLRGLGNTIYFGEGSWLTVV.

This clonotype was recorded a few times. The chain has TRBV29-1 and TRBJ2-2; D is possibly TRBD1 or TRBD2 (5 bases each). CDR3 length: 12 residues. Trimming removed 0 bases from V and 11 bases from J, with 10 bases in between. Germline values: CDR1 SQVTM, CDR2 ANQGSEA. The DNA of the CDR3 is TGCAGCGTTGAAGACGGGGACGGCGAGCTGTTTTTT. This translates into CSVEDGDGELFF.

This clonotype was found many times. The chain couples TRBV2 to TRBJ2-7; 9 bases map to TRBD1. With V trimmed by 0 bases and J by 3 bases, 3 bases remained unmatched. The CDR3 extends over 15 amino acids. Looked up from germline, CDR1 is SNHLY and CDR2 is FYNNEI. The CDR3 loop is CASSEALGQGYEQYF. CDR3 in DNA: TGTGCCAGCAGTGAAGCGCTGGGACAGGGCTACGAGCAGTACTTC.

This clonotype was recorded at least ten times. Here the CDR3 DNA reads TGTGCCAGCAGCCGGCGACAGGGAGCCGGGGAGCTGTTTTTT. It specifies CASSRRQGAGELFF. V and J are TRBV7-8 and TRBJ2-2; TRBD1 agrees at 7 bases. Germline CDR1 and CDR2: SGHVS and FQNEAQ. There are 14 residues in the CDR3. The V segment lost 5 bases and the J segment 6 bases; nucleotides outside the gene matches: 6. The whole variable domain, filled in from reference TRBV7-8 and TRBJ2-2, reads GAGVSQSPRYKVAKRGQDVALRCDPISGHVSLFWYQQALGQGPEFLTYFQNEAQLDKSGLPSDRFFAERPEGSVSTLKIQRTQQEDSAVYLCASSRRQGAGELFFGEGSRLTVL.

This sequence joins TRBV12-3 or TRBV12-4 and TRBJ1-5; 9 bases align to TRBD1. CDR3 size: 15 residues. Losses at the gene ends were 6 bases for V and 11 bases for J; bases not matched to a gene: 14. The CDR3 sequence: CASRTGTGKTRTQHF. Written as DNA, the CDR3 is TGTGCCAGCAGGACCGGGACAGGGAAGACCCGGACCCAGCATTTT.

This clonotype came up once. The junction does not match germline at one end; this may be a read error. This rearrangement joins TRBV10-3 to TRBJ2-5; 9 bases line up with TRBD2. The CDR3 totals 14 residues. Germline V gene data show CDR1 as ENHRY and CDR2 as SYGVKD. The CDR3 DNA sequence: TGTGCCAGCAGTGAGCTAGCGGGGCCCAAGGCCCAGTACTTC. Translation gives CASSELAGPKAQYF.

The CDR3 coding sequence is TGTGCCAGCACTGTACGCTACGAGCAGTACTTC. This sequence encodes CASTVRYEQYF. J is TRBJ2-7 and V is TRBV5-4; D remains ambiguous. The ends were cut back, 6 bases at V and 3 bases at J, with 7 bases in the middle. Germline values: CDR1 SGHNT, CDR2 YYREEE (reference sequence). The CDR3 is 11 residues long.

This clonotype was seen at least ten times. The V and J genes are TRBV7-2 and TRBJ2-5; D possibly corresponds to TRBD2 (5 bases). The V gene lost 1 base and the J gene lost 2 bases, with 11 bases spanning the gap. Looked up from germline, CDR1 is SGHTA and CDR2 is FQGNSA. The CDR3 sequence is 15 residues long. CDR3: CASSLGASIQETQYF. CDR3 DNA: TGTGCCAGCAGCTTAGGTGCTAGCATACAAGAGACCCAGTACTTC.

The sample holds one count of this clonotype. V is TRBV29-1 and J is TRBJ2-7, with 8 positions matching TRBD1. CDR1 and CDR2 from the germline V gene are SQVTM and ANQGSEA. The CDR3 has 9 residues. The J segment lost 9 bases and the V segment lost 5 bases, leaving 0 bases of the junction unmatched. The CDR3 nucleotides read TGCAGCGTTACAGGGGGGCAGTACTTC. It specifies CSVTGGQYF.

This chain joins TRBV7-9 and TRBJ1-2; possibly TRBD1 for D (5 bases). Germline lookup yields CDR1 SEHNR and CDR2 FQNEAQ (reference sequence). V lost 5 bases and J 4 bases, leaving 11 bases between the germline ends. The CDR3 spans 13 residues. For the CDR3, the DNA is TGTGCCAGCAGCAACAAGGGGCTCTATGGCTACACCTTC. Translated, it gives CASSNKGLYGYTF.

For this clonotype: A clone one base away is much larger, so this may be a read error. This chain connects TRBV20-1 to TRBJ1-5; a weak D match, TRBD1 (5 bases). The CDR3 totals 13 residues. The germline V gene encodes CDR1 DFQATT and CDR2 SNEGSKA (reference sequence). The V gene lost 2 bases and the J gene lost 5 bases, with 10 bases spanning the gap. For the CDR3, the DNA is TGCAGTGCTAGAAGGCAGGGAGATCAGCCCCAGCATTTT. It is translated as CSARRQGDQPQHF.

The chain joins TRBV11-2 to TRBJ1-6; 8 nucleotides match TRBD1. Germline V gene data show CDR1 as SGHAT and CDR2 as FQNNGV. Trimming removed 5 bases from V and 9 bases from J; junction bases left unmatched: 6. This CDR3 contains 14 residues. CDR3 coding DNA: TGTGCCAGCAGCGGGACAGGTTTCGTTTCACCCCTCCACTTT. Its protein is CASSGTGFVSPLHF.

In this sample, this clonotype turned up many times. V gene TRBV20-1 combines with J gene TRBJ1-2, with D uncertain. The CDR3 spans 15 residues. Trimming left V 5 bases short and J 7 bases short, with 23 bases between. In germline, CDR1 is DFQATT, CDR2 SNEGSKA (reference sequence). The CDR3: CSAPGPEPSPRGYTF. CDR3 bases: TGCAGTGCTCCCGGGCCCGAGCCATCCCCCCGTGGCTACACCTTC.

The chain has TRBV10-3 and TRBJ1-6, with 7 bases fitting TRBD1. Trimming removed 10 bases from V and 10 bases from J; junction bases left unmatched: 16. CDR3 length: 15 residues. Germline V lookup: CDR1 ENHRY, CDR2 SYGVKD. CDR3: CASSLNRGAASPLHF. The DNA of the CDR3 is TGTGCCAGCAGCTTAAACAGGGGAGCGGCGTCACCCCTCCACTTT.

This clonotype was observed a handful of times. The genes are TRBV12-3 or TRBV12-4 and TRBJ2-5; TRBD1 might be the D (6 bases). V shed 1 base and J shed 2 bases, with 14 bases lying between them. This CDR3 contains 16 residues. This CDR3 reads CASSLVLRGWQETQYF. The CDR3 DNA is TGTGCCAGCAGTTTAGTTTTAAGGGGGTGGCAAGAGACCCAGTACTTC.

V gene TRBV11-2 combines with J gene TRBJ1-5; D is uncertain. The germline gives CDR1 SGHAT, CDR2 FQNNGV. This CDR3 has 12 residues. V shed 4 bases and J shed 11 bases, with 12 bases lying between them. The DNA for the CDR3 is TGTGCCAGCAGCTCTCCTCAAGAGACCCAGCATTTT. Translation gives CASSSPQETQHF.